The entry below describes one T cell receptor (beta chain). What it binds is not known. The data stem from a study of shared clonotypes between healthy human individuals. Study-wide results and caveats: Donors were few, which limited the genetic and exposure-history diversity represented. Sequencing depth was expected to affect clonotype sharing among donors.

Generated by immunoSEQ multiplex PCR, the TCRdb table keeps only in-frame clones and is missing some. The repertoire holds 950,000 to 1,200,000 clones, with 70% to 80% as singletons. The receptor comes from a man aged 18 to 35 in good health. Some clones in this sample may be carry-over from other donors' samples. Sequenced material: memory CD4+ T cells from PBMCs. The subset here: CD45RA-negative fraction.

The DNA for the CDR3 is TGCGCCAGCAGCTTGGAACAGTCCGGAAACACCATATATTTT. Translating gives CASSLEQSGNTIYF. This chain uses TRBV5-1 with TRBJ1-3; unclear D gene. V lost 0 bases to trimming and J lost 4 bases, with 8 bases between them. CDR1 and CDR2 (germline): SGHRS, YFSETQ. The CDR3 sequence is 14 residues long.